The 23 T cell receptor beta chains below were found in one sample sequenced in a study of cytomegalovirus exposure and HLA in healthy donors. Amplification used 60 Vbeta primers and 13 Jbeta primers. The protocol was immunoSEQ multiplex PCR, while the TCRdb copy is restricted to in-frame clones and leaves out a portion. The sample holds about 130,000 clones, just under 80% seen once. Sequencing was performed on PBMCs. These receptors were taken from a man aged 30-40 years in good health.

V gene TRBV9 combines with J gene TRBJ2-5; 7 bases map to TRBD2. From germline, CDR1 is SGDLS and CDR2 YYNGEE. V trimming: 5 bases; J trimming: 2 bases; junction bases outside the gene matches: 9. The CDR3 is 15 amino acids. CDR3 sequence reads: CASSEGGSAQETQYF. The CDR3, as DNA: TGTGCCAGCAGTGAGGGAGGGAGCGCACAAGAGACCCAGTACTTC.

The rearrangement uses TRBV7-2 and TRBJ2-1, with a possible D match to TRBD2 (6 bases). The germline gives CDR1 SGHTA, CDR2 FQGNSA. The CDR3 totals 15 residues. V lost 5 bases and J lost 9, with 20 bases in between. In DNA, the CDR3 is TGTGCCAGCAGCGCTGACCGACTAGGCCTCGTTGAGCAGTTCTTC. This gives the protein CASSADRLGLVEQFF.

The gene calls are TRBV5-1 and TRBJ2-1; D call uncertain. V gave up 2 bases and J gave up 10 bases, with 10 bases separating them. Germline CDR1 SGHRS, CDR2 YFSETQ. The CDR3 is made up of 12 amino acids. Here the CDR3 DNA reads TGCGCCAGCAGCTTCCCTAGTGGGGAGCAGTTCTTC. Encoded protein: CASSFPSGEQFF.

The rearrangement links TRBV9 to TRBJ2-2; 8 bases map to TRBD2. Trimming took 0 bases from V and 7 from J; bases not matched to a gene: 8. CDR3 length: 16 residues. Germline V gene lookup returns CDR1 SGDLS and CDR2 YYNGEE. The CDR3 nucleotides read TGTGCCAGCAGCGTAGAAATGAGCGGGAGAGGCGGGGAGCTGTTTTTT. This encodes CASSVEMSGRGGELFF. Looking up the rest from reference TRBV9 and TRBJ2-2 gives the full variable domain: DSGVTQTPKHLITATGQRVTLRCSPRSGDLSVYWYQQSLDQGLQFLIQYYNGEERAKGNILERFSAQQFPDLHSELNLSSLELGDSALYFCASSVEMSGRGGELFFGEGSRLTVL.

This clone turned up a few times. The chain is built from TRBV27 and TRBJ1-2, with D maybe TRBD1 (6 bases). Germline V gene sequence: CDR1 MNHEY, CDR2 SMNVEV (reference sequence). The ends were cut back, 7 bases at V and 3 bases at J, with 12 bases in the middle. The CDR3 spans 13 residues. DNA of the CDR3: TGTGCCAGCACCGTAGAGGGGGACTATGGCTACACCTTC. It encodes CASTVEGDYGYTF.

The rearrangement joins TRBV19 to TRBJ2-2, with D tentatively TRBD1 (5 bases). This CDR3 contains 15 residues. V lost 4 bases and J 1 base, leaving 10 bases between the germline ends. CDR1 and CDR2 from the germline V gene are LNHDA and SQIVND (reference sequence). The CDR3 sequence is CASSSQGLNTGELFF. CDR3 DNA sequence: TGTGCCAGTAGTAGCCAGGGTTTGAACACCGGGGAGCTGTTTTTT.

The rearrangement joins TRBV10-3 to TRBJ2-1, with a weak D call TRBD2 (6 bases). CDR3 length equals 13 residues. CDR1 is ENHRY, CDR2 SYGVKD, per germline. The V end was cut by 2 bases, the J end by 8 bases, with 10 bases between. The CDR3 DNA follows: TGTGCCATCAGTGAGGCTAGCGAACATGAGCAGTTCTTC. This encodes CAISEASEHEQFF.

The V and J genes are TRBV6-5 and TRBJ2-3; D uncertain. CDR1 and CDR2 from the germline V gene are MNHEY and SVGAGI. V lost 2 bases, J lost 11 bases, and 11 bases lay in between. The CDR3 has 12 amino acids. Written as DNA, the CDR3 is TGTGCCAGCAGTTACGGCCCTCAGGTGCAGTATTTT. Its translation is CASSYGPQVQYF.

The gene calls are TRBV29-1 and TRBJ1-2; 7 nucleotides align to TRBD1. CDR1 and CDR2 (germline): SQVTM, ANQGSEA. The V gene end was trimmed by 4 bases and the J gene end by 4 bases; junction bases not matched to a gene: 9. CDR3 length: 14 amino acids. The CDR3 DNA reads as TGCAGCGTTGGACAGGGCCTCCTGGGCTATGGCTACACCTTC. It codes for CSVGQGLLGYGYTF.

This clone was seen more than once but under ten times. V usage is TRBV20-1 and J usage is TRBJ2-1; D call uncertain. This CDR3 has 11 amino acids. Trimming stripped 0 bases from V and 9 bases from J, with 6 bases between. Germline CDR1 DFQATT, CDR2 SNEGSKA (reference sequence). The CDR3 region is CSARDLGEQFF. For the CDR3, the DNA is TGCAGTGCTAGAGATCTCGGTGAGCAGTTCTTC.

The rearrangement uses TRBV11-2 and TRBJ2-7, with 9 bases fitting TRBD1. CDR1 is SGHAT and CDR2 is FQNNGV in the germline V gene. CDR3 size: 15 residues. The junction had 6 bases not matched to a gene; V was cut back by 6 bases and J by 0 bases. The CDR3 region has the DNA TGTGCCAGCAGTCAGGACAGGGGCCACTCCTACGAGCAGTACTTC. It translates to CASSQDRGHSYEQYF.

This clone was seen just once. The chain couples TRBV5-1 to TRBJ2-7; possibly TRBD1 for D (6 bases). This CDR3 has 12 residues. Germline assignment: CDR1 SGHRS and CDR2 YFSETQ. The V end lost 4 bases, the J end lost 4 bases, and 9 bases lay between the germline ends. CDR3 protein: CASSGTRYEQYF. CDR3 DNA: TGCGCCAGCAGCGGGACACGTTACGAGCAGTACTTC. The full variable domain, its missing parts supplied by reference TRBV5-1 and TRBJ2-7, is KAGVTQTPRYLIKTRGQQVTLSCSPISGHRSVSWYQQTPGQGLQFLFEYFSETQRNKGNFPGRFSGRQFSNSRSEMNVSTLELGDSALYLCASSGTRYEQYFGPGTRLTVT.

The rearrangement joins TRBV4-1 to TRBJ2-7, with D maybe TRBD1 (5 bases). The CDR3 consists of 11 residues. CDR1 is MGHRA and CDR2 is YSYEKL in the germline V gene. Trimming stripped 4 bases from V and 6 bases from J, with 7 bases between. The DNA of the CDR3 is TGCGCCAGCAGCCGTAGGGGCGAGCAGTACTTC. Translated, it gives CASSRRGEQYF.

This chain joins TRBV11-2 and TRBJ2-3; 14 nucleotides match TRBD2. J lost 7 bases, V lost 5 bases, and 11 bases had no gene match. This CDR3 is 17 amino acids long. Germline loops: CDR1 SGHAT, CDR2 FQNNGV. In nucleotides, the CDR3 is TGTGCCAGCAGCCTGCCGGGACTAGCGGGAGATCGATATACGCAGTATTTT. Amino acids: CASSLPGLAGDRYTQYF. Looking up the rest from reference TRBV11-2 and TRBJ2-3 gives the full variable domain: EAGVAQSPRYKIIEKRQSVAFWCNPISGHATLYWYQQILGQGPKLLIQFQNNGVVDDSQLPKDRFSAERLKGVDSTLKIQPAKLEDSAVYLCASSLPGLAGDRYTQYFGPGTRLTVL.

The V call is TRBV14, the J call TRBJ2-3; TRBD1 is a possible D gene (6 bases). The CDR3 covers 14 residues. V lost 0 bases and J 6 bases, leaving 10 bases between the germline ends. Germline V gives CDR1 SGHDN, CDR2 FVKESK. CDR3 sequence (DNA): TGTGCCAGCAGCCAAGATTTGGGGGCGGATACGCAGTATTTT. It is translated as CASSQDLGADTQYF.

This clone has a handful of counts. The chain is built from TRBV6-5 and TRBJ1-2; no firm D call. The CDR3 is 13 residues long. V was clipped by 2 bases and J by 3 bases, with 7 bases between them. Per germline, CDR1 MNHEY and CDR2 SVGAGI. This chain's CDR3 is CASSYEGHYGYTF. The CDR3, as DNA: TGTGCCAGCAGTTACGAGGGCCACTATGGCTACACCTTC.

The chain carries TRBV6-1 and TRBJ1-5, with D tentatively TRBD1 (5 bases). Germline CDR1 is MNHNS and CDR2 is SASEGT. This CDR3 contains 15 residues. The V end was cut by 2 bases, the J end by 4 bases, with 12 bases between. The CDR3 protein is CASSEMAGRNQPQHF. Here the CDR3 DNA reads TGTGCCAGCAGTGAAATGGCAGGGAGGAATCAGCCCCAGCATTTT.

V and J are TRBV6-1 and TRBJ1-2, with D tentatively TRBD1 (5 bases). Germline V lookup: CDR1 MNHNS, CDR2 SASEGT. The CDR3 is 12 residues long. The germline V and J ends were trimmed by 6 bases and 8 bases, with 13 bases remaining between them. CDR3 coding DNA: TGTGCCAGCAGGCAGGGTGTCCTCGGCTACACCTTC. Its protein product is CASRQGVLGYTF.

The genes are TRBV5-1 and TRBJ2-3; 9 nucleotides agree with TRBD2. CDR1 and CDR2 (germline): SGHRS, YFSETQ. Trimming cost V 5 bases and J 5 bases; bases outside gene matches: 9. The CDR3 is made up of 15 amino acids. The CDR3: CASRPPGLAGDTQYF. CDR3 nucleotide sequence: TGCGCCAGCAGACCTCCGGGACTAGCTGGAGATACGCAGTATTTT.

The chain is built from TRBV10-1 and TRBJ2-7; the match to TRBD2 covers 7 bases. This CDR3 is built from 14 residues. From germline, CDR1 is WNHNN and CDR2 SYGVQD (reference sequence). The J segment lost 2 bases and the V segment lost 2 bases, leaving 3 bases of the junction unmatched. The CDR3 nucleotides are TGCGCCAGCAGTGAGGCTAGCGGCACCTACGAGCAGTACTTC. This gives the protein CASSEASGTYEQYF.

The chain employs TRBV7-2 and TRBJ2-3, with D maybe TRBD2 (6 bases). The CDR3 contains 14 residues. V was shortened by 6 bases and J by 3 bases, with 13 bases between the two germline ends. Germline lookup yields CDR1 SGHTA and CDR2 FQGNSA. CDR3 sequence reads: CASSLRLVTDTQYF. DNA for the CDR3: TGTGCCAGCAGTCTTAGACTAGTAACAGATACGCAGTATTTT.

CDR3 sequence (DNA): TGTGCCAGCAGCCCTGCCTTGACAGGCCCAGACAATGAAAAACTGTTTTTT. It translates to CASSPALTGPDNEKLFF. The chain recombines TRBV7-9 with TRBJ1-4; D is perhaps TRBD1 (6 bases). V lost 5 bases, J lost 5 bases, and 21 bases lay in between. This CDR3 spans 17 amino acids. Germline V lookup: CDR1 SEHNR, CDR2 FQNEAQ (reference sequence).

The chain links TRBV6-6 to TRBJ2-5; TRBD1 aligns across 7 bases. Trimming removed 6 bases from V and 5 bases from J; junction bases left unmatched: 3. The V gene's germline CDR1 is MNHNY and CDR2 SVGAGI (reference sequence). The CDR3 totals 12 residues. The CDR3: CASSVGGETQYF. DNA of the CDR3: TGTGCCAGCAGCGTAGGGGGCGAGACCCAGTACTTC.